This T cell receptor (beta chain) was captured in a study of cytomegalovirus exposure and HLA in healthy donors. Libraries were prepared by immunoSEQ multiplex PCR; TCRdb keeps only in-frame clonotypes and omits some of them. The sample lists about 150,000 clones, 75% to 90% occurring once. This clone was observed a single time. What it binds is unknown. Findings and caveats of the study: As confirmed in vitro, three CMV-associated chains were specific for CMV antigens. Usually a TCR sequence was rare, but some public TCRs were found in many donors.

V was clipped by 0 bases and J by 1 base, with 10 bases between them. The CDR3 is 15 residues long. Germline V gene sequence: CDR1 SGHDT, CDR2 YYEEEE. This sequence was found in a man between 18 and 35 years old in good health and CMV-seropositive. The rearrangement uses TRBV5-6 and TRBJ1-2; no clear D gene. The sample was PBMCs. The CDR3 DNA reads TGTGCCAGCAGCTTGGAGAGGGTCTATAACTATGGCTACACCTTC. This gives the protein CASSLERVYNYGYTF.